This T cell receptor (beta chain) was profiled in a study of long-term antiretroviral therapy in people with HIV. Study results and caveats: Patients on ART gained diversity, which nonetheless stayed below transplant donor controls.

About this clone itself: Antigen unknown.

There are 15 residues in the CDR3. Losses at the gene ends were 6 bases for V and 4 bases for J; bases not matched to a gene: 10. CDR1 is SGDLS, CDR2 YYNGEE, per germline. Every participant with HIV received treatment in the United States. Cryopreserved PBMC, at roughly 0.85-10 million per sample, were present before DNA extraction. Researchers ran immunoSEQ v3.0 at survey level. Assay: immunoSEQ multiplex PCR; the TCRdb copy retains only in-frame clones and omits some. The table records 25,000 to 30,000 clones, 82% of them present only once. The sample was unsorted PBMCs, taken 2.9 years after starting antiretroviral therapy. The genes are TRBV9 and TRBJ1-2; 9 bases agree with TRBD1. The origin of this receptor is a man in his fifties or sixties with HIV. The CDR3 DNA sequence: TGTGCCAGCACCACCCCGGGACAGGGAATCTATGGCTACACCTTC. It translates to CASTTPGQGIYGYTF.